Sequencing of this T cell receptor (beta chain) was carried out in a study of blood T cell repertoires in COVID-19. Across the whole study: COVID-19 samples collected from the United States, Italy and Spain covered acute and convalescent phases. PBMCs, B-cell-depleted T cells, or T cells provided the cDNA or gDNA that made up the material.

A Seattle source enrolled patients during active infection and followed them longitudinally. The CDR3 runs 13 residues. Deletions cut 8 bases from V and 0 bases from J, with 10 bases between. Germline-derived CDR1 and CDR2 are LNHDA and SQIVND (reference sequence). The authors' processing: Estimated nucleated cell counts came from reference gene primer amplification. Sequencing was performed with immunoSEQ multiplex PCR; in TCRdb, only in-frame clones are kept and a portion is missing. The V and J calls and clone size come from that table; D and trimming were worked out from the DNA. The sample shows some 250,000 clones, about 90% of them seen only once.

The TCR comes from a woman aged 30 to 39 with COVID-19, enrolled during active disease. The J gene is TRBJ1-1, the V gene TRBV19; D might be TRBD1 (6 bases). Sequenced material: peripheral blood. The CDR3, as DNA: TGTGCCAGTTTGGACAGTTTGAACACTGAAGCTTTCTTT. Translating gives CASLDSLNTEAFF. The full variable domain, in which reference TRBV19 and TRBJ1-1 provide the parts outside the CDR3, is DGGITQSPKYLFRKEGQNVTLSCEQNLNHDAMYWYRQDPGQGLRLIYYSQIVNDFQKGDIAEGYSVSREKKESFPLTVTSAQKNPTAFYLCASLDSLNTEAFFGQGTRLTVV.